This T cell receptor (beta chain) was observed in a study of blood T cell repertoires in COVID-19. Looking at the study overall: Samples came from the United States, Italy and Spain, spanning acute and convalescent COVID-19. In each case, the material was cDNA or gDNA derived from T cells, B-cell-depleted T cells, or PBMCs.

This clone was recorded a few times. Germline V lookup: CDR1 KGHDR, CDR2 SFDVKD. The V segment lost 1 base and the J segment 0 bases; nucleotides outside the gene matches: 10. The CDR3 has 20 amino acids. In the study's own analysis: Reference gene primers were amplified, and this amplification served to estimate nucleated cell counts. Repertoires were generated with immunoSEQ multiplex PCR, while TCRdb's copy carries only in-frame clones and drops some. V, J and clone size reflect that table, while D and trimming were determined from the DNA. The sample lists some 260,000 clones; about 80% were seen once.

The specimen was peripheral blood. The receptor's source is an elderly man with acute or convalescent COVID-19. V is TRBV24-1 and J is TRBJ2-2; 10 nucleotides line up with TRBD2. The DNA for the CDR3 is TGTGCCACCAGTGATTTAGGCGGGACTAGCGTGTTCGCGAACACCGGGGAGCTGTTTTTT. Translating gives CATSDLGGTSVFANTGELFF.